This TCR beta chain was sequenced in a study of blood T cells in healthy people across ages. CDR1 SGHRS and CDR2 YFSETQ come from the germline V gene. V dropped 5 bases and J dropped 4 bases, with 9 bases sitting between them. This CDR3 has 12 residues. Per-sample PBMC isolation yielded at least 6.5 million cells. A second about 7 to 12 cycle PCR used barcoded and J-beta primers. TCRdb reprocessed the 5' RACE reads via MiXCR and lists one record per CDR3 protein. This table has roughly 1.5 million distinct CDR3 sequences, around 40% appearing once. This receptor was obtained from a woman between 18 and 29 years old in good health. Sequenced material: blood. This chain connects TRBV5-1 to TRBJ1-1; no clear D. As DNA, the CDR3 is TGCGCCAGCAGATCCGTTTCCACTGAAGCTTTCTTT. As protein: CASRSVSTEAFF.